These 12 T cell receptor beta chains were all obtained from the same sample, sequenced in a study of regulatory T cells in long-lasting Graves disease. Researchers made TCR beta libraries by using iRepertoire HTBI primers and running Arm-PCR on CDR3 regions. TCRdb itself ran the multiplex PCR reads through MiXCR, one entry per CDR3 protein. The repertoire has over 300,000 distinct CDR3 sequences, around 15% of them found once; the top ten carry approximately 21%. Time point specified: newly diagnosed GD, antithyroid drugs for less than 3 months. The TCR library was made from RNA extracted from PBMCs. The specimen was peripheral blood mononuclear cells (PBMCs), collected at new diagnosis, from a patient treated with antithyroid drugs. The receptor source for this set is a female donor with Graves disease.

The chain has TRBV29-1 and TRBJ2-2; 9 positions match TRBD1. Trimming cost V 7 bases and J 7 bases; bases outside gene matches: 10. The germline V gene encodes CDR1 SQVTM and CDR2 ANQGSEA. CDR3 length: 14 amino acids. CDR3 loop: CSAGRGTGSGELFF. In nucleotides, the CDR3 is TGCAGCGCCGGAAGGGGGACAGGGAGCGGGGAGCTGTTTTTT.

This clonotype has at least ten counts. This sequence joins TRBV12-3 or TRBV12-4 and TRBJ2-1, with 12 bases that match TRBD2. Unmatched junction bases numbered 11, after V lost 6 bases and J lost 14 bases. The CDR3 is made up of 14 amino acids. CDR3 nucleotide sequence: TGTGCCAGCAGCCCGACTAGCGGGAGTGAAAAAGAGTTCTTC. Encoded protein: CASSPTSGSEKEFF.

The gene calls are TRBV9 and TRBJ2-3; tentative D call: TRBD2 (6 bases). Trimming removed 0 bases from V and 0 bases from J, with 8 bases in between. This CDR3 contains 15 residues. CDR1 is SGDLS and CDR2 is YYNGEE in the germline V gene. CDR3 coding DNA: TGTGCCAGCAGCGTAGGCGGGATAAGCACAGATACGCAGTATTTT. It is translated as CASSVGGISTDTQYF. Full variable domain (missing parts from reference TRBV9 and TRBJ2-3): DSGVTQTPKHLITATGQRVTLRCSPRSGDLSVYWYQQSLDQGLQFLIQYYNGEERAKGNILERFSAQQFPDLHSELNLSSLELGDSALYFCASSVGGISTDTQYFGPGTRLTVL.

Concerning this clonotype: One end of the junction fails to match germline, which may point to a read error. The chain has TRBV5-1 and TRBJ2-3; TRBD2 might be the D (5 bases). Germline V gene sequence: CDR1 SGHRS, CDR2 YFSETQ. The CDR3 totals 15 residues. CDR3 DNA: TGTGCCAGCAGCTTAGCTAGCCCCCACACAGATACGCAGTATTTT. As protein: CASSLASPHTDTQYF.

This clonotype was picked up a small number of times. This chain joins TRBV28 and TRBJ2-5; D is undetermined. Germline CDR1 and CDR2: MDHEN and SYDVKM. This CDR3 region has 14 residues. Trimming took 5 bases from V and 8 from J, leaving 18 bases between them. The CDR3 DNA reads as TGTGCCAGCAGTGAACTGGTTGGGGAACCCACCCAGTACTTC. It encodes CASSELVGEPTQYF.

About this clonotype: A much larger clonotype is one base distant, so this may be a read error. The chain employs TRBV6-2 or TRBV6-3 and TRBJ1-2, with TRBD1 matching 10 bases. The V gene's germline CDR1 is MNHEY and CDR2 SVGEGT. The CDR3 contains 14 residues. The CDR3 is CASSLPGQGLGYIF. CDR3 sequence (DNA): TGTGCCAGCAGTTTGCCGGGACAGGGGTTGGGCTACATCTTC.

This clonotype has ten or more counts. V is TRBV10-3 and J is TRBJ2-3; D might be TRBD1 (5 bases). Trimming removed 4 bases at V and 3 bases at J, with 20 bases between. Per the germline V gene, CDR1 is ENHRY and CDR2 is SYGVKD. This CDR3 contains 17 residues. For the CDR3, the DNA is TGTGCCATCAGTGCCCCCCCTGGCAGGGTGGGTACAGATACGCAGTATTTT. This translates into CAISAPPGRVGTDTQYF.

This clonotype was observed at least ten times. The rearrangement links TRBV7-3 to TRBJ2-7; D possibly corresponds to TRBD1 (7 bases). Germline V gene sequence: CDR1 SGHTA, CDR2 FQGTGA. This CDR3 comprises 15 residues. V lost 5 bases and J 1 base, leaving 15 bases between the germline ends. CDR3 nucleotides: TGTGCCAGCAGCCCCCAGGGGGGTGCGTCCTACGAGCAGTACTTC. Its translation is CASSPQGGASYEQYF.

This clonotype was seen only a few times. CDR3 sequence: CASSLVGRGNQPQHF. The CDR3 DNA follows: TGTGCCAGCAGTTTAGTGGGCAGAGGCAATCAGCCCCAGCATTTT. V gene TRBV12-3 or TRBV12-4 combines with J gene TRBJ1-5; D unclear. This CDR3 is built from 15 residues. The ends were cut back, 1 base at V and 2 bases at J, with 9 bases in the middle.

In this sample, this clonotype turned up a few times. This CDR3 is CASSLLSAGEQETQYF. In DNA, the CDR3 is TGTGCCAGCAGCTTACTATCCGCGGGGGAACAAGAGACCCAGTACTTC. V and J are TRBV7-2 and TRBJ2-5; 7 bases agree with TRBD2. J lost 2 bases, V lost 2 bases, and 8 bases had no gene match. This CDR3 comprises 16 residues. Germline CDR1 is SGHTA and CDR2 is FQGNSA.

This clonotype was seen ten or more times. This chain links TRBV7-2 with TRBJ2-1; D perhaps matches TRBD1 (5 bases). Trimming shortened V by 5 bases and J by 0 bases, and 11 bases separated the two germline ends. CDR3 size: 15 residues. CDR1 and CDR2 (germline): SGHTA, FQGNSA. The CDR3 region is CASSPGSLSYNEQFF. The CDR3 DNA sequence: TGTGCCAGCAGCCCAGGGTCCCTCTCCTACAATGAGCAGTTCTTC.

The rearrangement uses TRBV13 and TRBJ1-1; TRBD1 matches 11 bases. V lost 5 bases to trimming and J lost 1 base; unmatched junction nucleotides: 9. In germline, CDR1 is PRHDT, CDR2 FYEKMQ (reference sequence). The CDR3 runs 17 residues. The CDR3 protein is CASSTWTGGAPNTEAFF. In DNA form, the CDR3 reads TGTGCCAGCAGCACCTGGACAGGGGGCGCCCCGAACACTGAAGCTTTCTTT. Supplemented by reference TRBV13 and TRBJ1-1, the full variable domain reads AAGVIQSPRHLIKEKRETATLKCYPIPRHDTVYWYQQGPGQDPQFLISFYEKMQSDKGSIPDRFSAQQFSDYHSELNMSSLELGDSALYFCASSTWTGGAPNTEAFFGQGTRLTVV.